This entry concerns a single TCR beta chain. The sample belongs to a study of blood T cell repertoires in COVID-19. Across the study: The origin of the acute and convalescent COVID-19 samples was the United States, Italy and Spain. PBMCs, B-cell-depleted T cells, or T cells were the source of the cDNA or gDNA that made up the material.

Authors' methods: Scientists estimated how many nucleated cells there were by amplifying reference gene primers. Libraries were prepared by immunoSEQ multiplex PCR; TCRdb keeps only in-frame clonotypes and omits some of them. V, J and clone size reflect that table, while D and trimming were determined from the DNA. The data contain a few hundred thousand clones, more than 80% of them singletons. This CDR3 region has 13 residues. The germline V and J ends were trimmed by 8 bases and 4 bases, with 14 bases remaining between them. The germline V gene encodes CDR1 MGHDK and CDR2 SYGVNS. The specimen was peripheral blood. This sequence originates from an elderly woman with acute or convalescent COVID-19. The chain uses TRBV25-1 and TRBJ1-1; no definite D call. The CDR3 here is CASSEGAFTEAFF. DNA for the CDR3: TGTGCCAGCTCCGAGGGTGCATTCACTGAAGCTTTCTTT.